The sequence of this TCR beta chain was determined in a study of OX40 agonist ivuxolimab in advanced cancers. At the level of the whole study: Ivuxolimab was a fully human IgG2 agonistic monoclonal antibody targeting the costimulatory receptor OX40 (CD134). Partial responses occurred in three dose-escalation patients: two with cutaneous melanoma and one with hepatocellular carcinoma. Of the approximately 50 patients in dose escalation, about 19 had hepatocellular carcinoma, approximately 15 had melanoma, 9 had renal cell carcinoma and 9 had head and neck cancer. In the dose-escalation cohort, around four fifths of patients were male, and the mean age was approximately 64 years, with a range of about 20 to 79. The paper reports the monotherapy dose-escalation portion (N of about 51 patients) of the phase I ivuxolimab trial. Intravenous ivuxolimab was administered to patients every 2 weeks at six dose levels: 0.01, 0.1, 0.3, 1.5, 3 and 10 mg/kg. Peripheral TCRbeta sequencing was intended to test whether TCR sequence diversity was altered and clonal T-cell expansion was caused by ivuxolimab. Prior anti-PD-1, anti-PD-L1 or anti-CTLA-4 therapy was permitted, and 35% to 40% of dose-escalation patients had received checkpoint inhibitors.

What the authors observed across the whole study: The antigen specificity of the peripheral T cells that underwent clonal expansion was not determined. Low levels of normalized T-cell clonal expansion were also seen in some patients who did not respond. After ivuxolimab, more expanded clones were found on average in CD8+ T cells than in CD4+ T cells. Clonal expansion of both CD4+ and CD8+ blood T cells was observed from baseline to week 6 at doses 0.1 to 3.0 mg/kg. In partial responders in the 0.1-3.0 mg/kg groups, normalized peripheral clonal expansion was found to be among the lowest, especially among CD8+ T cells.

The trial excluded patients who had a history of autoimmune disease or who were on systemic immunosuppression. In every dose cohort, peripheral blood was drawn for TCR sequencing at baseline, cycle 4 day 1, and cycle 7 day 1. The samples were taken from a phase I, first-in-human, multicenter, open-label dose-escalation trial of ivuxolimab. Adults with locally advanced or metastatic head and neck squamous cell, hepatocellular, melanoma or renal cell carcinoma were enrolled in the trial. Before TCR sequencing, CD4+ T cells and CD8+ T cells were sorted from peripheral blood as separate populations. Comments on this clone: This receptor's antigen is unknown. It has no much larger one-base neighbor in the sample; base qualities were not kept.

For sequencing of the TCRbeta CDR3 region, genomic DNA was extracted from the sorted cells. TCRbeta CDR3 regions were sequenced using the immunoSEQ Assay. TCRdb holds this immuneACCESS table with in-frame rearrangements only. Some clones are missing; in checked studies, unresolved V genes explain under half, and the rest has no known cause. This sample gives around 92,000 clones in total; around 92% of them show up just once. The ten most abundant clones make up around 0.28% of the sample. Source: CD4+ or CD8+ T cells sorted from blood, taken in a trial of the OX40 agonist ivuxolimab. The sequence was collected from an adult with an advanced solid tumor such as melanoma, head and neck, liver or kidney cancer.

The CDR3 protein: CATSNRGTDTQYF. The nucleotides read TGTGCCACCAGCAACCGCGGCACAGATACGCAGTATTTT. The chain employs TRBV15 and TRBJ2-3; confidence is insufficient to name the D gene. The CDR3 covers 13 residues, taking in both the cysteine and the phenylalanine. The read is trimmed to its CDR3 DNA, 39 bases read in frame from base 1. The junction carries 6 bases between V and J, which are trimmed by 4 bases and 1 base respectively. Sequences LNHNV (CDR1) and YYDKDF (CDR2) are obtained from the germline V gene (reference sequence).